This is a list of T cell receptor beta chains from one sample in a study of OX40 agonist ivuxolimab in advanced cancers. TCRdb's table, derived via immunoSEQ multiplex PCR, lists solely in-frame clones and lacks some. The sample has 76,000 or so clones, roughly nine tenths seen once. The sample consisted of CD4+ or CD8+ T cells sorted from blood, taken in a trial of the OX40 agonist ivuxolimab. Receptor source: an adult with an advanced solid tumor such as melanoma, head and neck, liver or kidney cancer. Each CDR3 is given with its conserved first and last residue. Fields, in order: clone size, D gene, V gene, J gene, CDR3 protein, CDR3 DNA. A D gene is named only where the DNA matches it firmly. Where a row states a size, it is once, few, many or the class of an expanded clone; other rows omit it.

clone_size: .
d_call: TRBD2
v_call: TRBV2
j_call: TRBJ2-2
cdr3_aa: CASSEAFRTSGSSGELFF
cdr3_nt: TGTGCCAGCAGTGAAGCTTTTAGGACTAGCGGGAGTTCCGGGGAGCTGTTTTTT

clone_size: .
d_call: TRBD1
v_call: TRBV7-9
j_call: TRBJ1-5
cdr3_aa: CASSLVRGGFSNQPQHF
cdr3_nt: TGTGCCAGCAGCTTAGTCCGAGGGGGCTTTAGCAATCAGCCCCAGCATTTT

clone_size: .
d_call: TRBD2
v_call: TRBV5-1
j_call: TRBJ2-7
cdr3_aa: CASSLGGSGRTYEQYF
cdr3_nt: TGCGCCAGCAGCTTGGGGGGTAGCGGGAGAACCTACGAGCAGTACTTC

clone_size: .
d_call: TRBD1
v_call: TRBV25-1
j_call: TRBJ1-2
cdr3_aa: CASSLDRPGGYTF
cdr3_nt: TGTGCCAGCAGTTTGGACAGGCCGGGGGGCTACACCTTC

clone_size: .
d_call: TRBD2
v_call: TRBV15
j_call: TRBJ2-1
cdr3_aa: CATSNDLAAGGLYNEQFF
cdr3_nt: TGTGCCACCAGCAACGACCTAGCGGCGGGAGGACTCTACAATGAGCAGTTCTTC

clone_size: .
d_call: .
v_call: TRBV27
j_call: TRBJ2-3
cdr3_aa: CASSWTFTSTDTQYF
cdr3_nt: TGTGCCAGCAGTTGGACATTTACTAGCACAGATACGCAGTATTTT

clone_size: .
d_call: .
v_call: TRBV27
j_call: TRBJ1-5
cdr3_aa: CASSFAGGDQPQHF
cdr3_nt: TGTGCCAGCAGTTTCGCGGGGGGCGATCAGCCCCAGCATTTT

clone_size: .
d_call: .
v_call: TRBV10-3
j_call: TRBJ2-7
cdr3_aa: CATGETSYEQYF
cdr3_nt: TGTGCCACAGGGGAGACTAGCTACGAGCAGTACTTC

clone_size: few
d_call: TRBD2
v_call: TRBV7-2
j_call: TRBJ2-1
cdr3_aa: CASSLVPTSGREEQFF
cdr3_nt: TGTGCCAGCAGCTTAGTCCCGACTAGCGGGAGGGAGGAGCAGTTCTTC

clone_size: .
d_call: .
v_call: TRBV5-5
j_call: TRBJ1-1
cdr3_aa: CASSLGTEAFF
cdr3_nt: TGTGCCAGCAGCTTGGGAACTGAAGCTTTCTTT

clone_size: once
d_call: .
v_call: TRBV7-9
j_call: TRBJ2-5
cdr3_aa: CASSLARTEETQYF
cdr3_nt: TGTGCCAGCAGCTTAGCGCGGACAGAGGAGACCCAGTACTTC

clone_size: .
d_call: .
v_call: TRBV5-4
j_call: TRBJ1-2
cdr3_aa: CASSLLGGGYTF
cdr3_nt: TGTGCCAGCAGCTTGTTGGGGGGGGGCTACACCTTC

clone_size: .
d_call: TRBD2
v_call: TRBV6-6
j_call: TRBJ2-7
cdr3_aa: CASRGTSGRSYEQYF
cdr3_nt: TGTGCCAGCCGGGGGACTAGCGGGAGGTCGTACGAGCAGTACTTC

clone_size: .
d_call: TRBD2
v_call: TRBV5-4
j_call: TRBJ2-1
cdr3_aa: CASSLGLAGPNNEQFF
cdr3_nt: TGTGCCAGCAGCTTGGGACTAGCGGGACCCAACAATGAGCAGTTCTTC

clone_size: once
d_call: .
v_call: TRBV5-4
j_call: TRBJ2-1
cdr3_aa: CASSFSMTAYNEQFF
cdr3_nt: TGTGCCAGCAGCTTCAGTATGACAGCATACAATGAGCAGTTCTTC

clone_size: .
d_call: TRBD2
v_call: TRBV10-1
j_call: TRBJ2-7
cdr3_aa: CASSPSGGPHEQYF
cdr3_nt: TGCGCCAGCAGTCCCAGCGGGGGACCCCACGAGCAGTACTTC

clone_size: few
d_call: .
v_call: TRBV28
j_call: TRBJ1-1
cdr3_aa: CASSSTGRMNTEAFF
cdr3_nt: TGTGCCAGCAGTTCTACAGGGAGGATGAACACTGAAGCTTTCTTT

clone_size: .
d_call: .
v_call: TRBV9
j_call: TRBJ1-2
cdr3_aa: CASSGLTEGRGYTF
cdr3_nt: TGTGCCAGCAGCGGCCTGACAGAGGGCAGGGGCTACACCTTC

clone_size: .
d_call: .
v_call: TRBV27
j_call: TRBJ2-1
cdr3_aa: CASSSFAATYNEQFF
cdr3_nt: TGTGCCAGCAGTTCATTCGCGGCCACCTACAATGAGCAGTTCTTC

clone_size: .
d_call: TRBD1
v_call: TRBV5-1
j_call: TRBJ2-7
cdr3_aa: CASSVPGQPSYEQYF
cdr3_nt: TGCGCCAGCAGCGTTCCGGGACAGCCTTCCTACGAGCAGTACTTC

clone_size: .
d_call: TRBD2
v_call: TRBV2
j_call: TRBJ2-1
cdr3_aa: CASSLAGVWNEQFF
cdr3_nt: TGTGCCAGCAGTCTAGCGGGAGTCTGGAATGAGCAGTTCTTC

clone_size: .
d_call: .
v_call: TRBV6-5
j_call: TRBJ2-2
cdr3_aa: CASSYSLEGTGELFF
cdr3_nt: TGTGCCAGCAGTTACAGTCTTGAGGGGACCGGGGAGCTGTTTTTT

clone_size: .
d_call: .
v_call: TRBV6-6
j_call: TRBJ2-7
cdr3_aa: CASSYLGGAPYEQYF
cdr3_nt: TGTGCCAGCAGTTACCTGGGGGGCGCACCCTACGAGCAGTACTTC

clone_size: .
d_call: .
v_call: TRBV27
j_call: TRBJ1-5
cdr3_aa: CASRPSGFNQPQHF
cdr3_nt: TGTGCCAGCAGACCCTCAGGTTTCAATCAGCCCCAGCATTTT

clone_size: .
d_call: TRBD2
v_call: TRBV4-1
j_call: TRBJ2-1
cdr3_aa: CASSQELAGAYEQFF
cdr3_nt: TGCGCCAGCAGCCAAGAACTAGCGGGAGCCTATGAGCAGTTCTTC

clone_size: .
d_call: .
v_call: TRBV6-6
j_call: TRBJ2-7
cdr3_aa: CASSYLALSYEQYF
cdr3_nt: TGTGCCAGCAGTTACTTAGCCCTGTCCTACGAGCAGTACTTC

clone_size: .
d_call: .
v_call: TRBV7-9
j_call: TRBJ1-2
cdr3_aa: CASSLGAGGYTF
cdr3_nt: TGTGCCAGCAGCTTAGGGGCAGGCGGCTACACCTTC

clone_size: .
d_call: .
v_call: TRBV2
j_call: TRBJ2-1
cdr3_aa: CASRGDLYNEQFF
cdr3_nt: TGTGCCAGCAGAGGGGACTTGTACAATGAGCAGTTCTTC

clone_size: once
d_call: TRBD2
v_call: TRBV4-1
j_call: TRBJ2-5
cdr3_aa: CASSPGGLAGVWEQYF
cdr3_nt: TGCGCCAGCAGCCCGGGGGGACTAGCGGGAGTTTGGGAGCAGTACTTC

clone_size: .
d_call: .
v_call: TRBV25-1
j_call: TRBJ1-2
cdr3_aa: CASSEWGVERGYTF
cdr3_nt: TGTGCCAGCAGTGAATGGGGGGTAGAACGTGGCTACACCTTC

clone_size: once
d_call: .
v_call: TRBV7-9
j_call: TRBJ2-7
cdr3_aa: CASTGVGYEQYF
cdr3_nt: TGTGCCAGCACCGGCGTTGGCTACGAGCAGTACTTC

clone_size: .
d_call: .
v_call: TRBV18
j_call: TRBJ2-2
cdr3_aa: CASSPRTSNTGELFF
cdr3_nt: TGTGCCAGCTCACCGCGGACATCCAACACCGGGGAGCTGTTTTTT

clone_size: .
d_call: .
v_call: TRBV4-1
j_call: TRBJ2-1
cdr3_aa: CASSQDLWREFGNEQFF
cdr3_nt: TGCGCCAGCAGCCAAGATCTCTGGAGGGAGTTCGGCAATGAGCAGTTCTTC

clone_size: .
d_call: .
v_call: TRBV9
j_call: TRBJ1-2
cdr3_aa: CASKDGREYGYTF
cdr3_nt: TGTGCCAGCAAGGATGGCAGAGAATATGGCTACACCTTC

clone_size: .
d_call: .
v_call: TRBV9
j_call: TRBJ2-1
cdr3_aa: CASSVGQSEQFF
cdr3_nt: TGTGCCAGCAGCGTAGGTCAGAGTGAGCAGTTCTTC

clone_size: .
d_call: .
v_call: TRBV6-5
j_call: TRBJ1-4
cdr3_aa: CASSYAATNEKLFF
cdr3_nt: TGTGCCAGCAGTTACGCTGCAACTAATGAAAAACTGTTTTTT

clone_size: .
d_call: TRBD2
v_call: TRBV7-8
j_call: TRBJ2-7
cdr3_aa: CASSLVQVSGGSEQYF
cdr3_nt: TGTGCCAGCAGCTTAGTTCAAGTTAGCGGGGGGTCCGAGCAGTACTTC

clone_size: .
d_call: .
v_call: TRBV7-2
j_call: TRBJ1-5
cdr3_aa: CASSLRQDQPQHF
cdr3_nt: TGTGCCAGCAGCTTACGGCAAGATCAGCCCCAGCATTTT

clone_size: once
d_call: .
v_call: TRBV7-9
j_call: TRBJ2-7
cdr3_aa: CASSSGDPYEQYF
cdr3_nt: TGTGCCAGCAGTTCGGGGGACCCCTACGAGCAGTACTTC

clone_size: .
d_call: TRBD2
v_call: TRBV27
j_call: TRBJ2-3
cdr3_aa: CASRTSGSPDTQYF
cdr3_nt: TGTGCCAGTAGGACTAGCGGGAGTCCAGATACGCAGTATTTT

clone_size: .
d_call: TRBD1
v_call: TRBV28
j_call: TRBJ1-5
cdr3_aa: CASSFDRGHQPQHF
cdr3_nt: TGTGCCAGCAGTTTCGACAGGGGGCATCAGCCCCAGCATTTT

clone_size: .
d_call: .
v_call: TRBV6-6
j_call: TRBJ1-1
cdr3_aa: CASSTPGGAKNTEAFF
cdr3_nt: TGTGCCAGCAGTACCCCGGGGGGTGCTAAAAACACTGAAGCTTTCTTT

clone_size: .
d_call: .
v_call: TRBV15
j_call: TRBJ2-7
cdr3_aa: CATSREGTGTYEQYF
cdr3_nt: TGTGCCACCAGCAGAGAGGGCACTGGAACCTACGAGCAGTACTTC

clone_size: .
d_call: .
v_call: TRBV30
j_call: TRBJ2-7
cdr3_aa: CAWSVLGEGVYEQYF
cdr3_nt: TGTGCCTGGAGTGTACTGGGGGAAGGGGTCTACGAGCAGTACTTC

clone_size: .
d_call: .
v_call: TRBV21-1
j_call: TRBJ2-2
cdr3_aa: CASSKEYTNRDRGFGELFF
cdr3_nt: TGTGCCAGCAGCAAAGAGTACACAAACCGGGACAGGGGTTTCGGGGAGCTGTTTTTT

clone_size: .
d_call: .
v_call: TRBV18
j_call: TRBJ1-1
cdr3_aa: CASSPDGRPEAFF
cdr3_nt: TGTGCCAGCTCACCAGACGGGCGTCCTGAAGCTTTCTTT

clone_size: .
d_call: TRBD1
v_call: TRBV18
j_call: TRBJ2-3
cdr3_aa: CASSPDRELDTQYF
cdr3_nt: TGTGCCAGCTCACCGGACAGGGAGTTGGATACGCAGTATTTT

clone_size: .
d_call: .
v_call: TRBV27
j_call: TRBJ2-4
cdr3_aa: CASSLLARAGHIQYF
cdr3_nt: TGTGCCAGCAGTTTATTGGCTAGGGCGGGGCACATTCAGTACTTC

clone_size: .
d_call: TRBD1
v_call: TRBV30
j_call: TRBJ2-1
cdr3_aa: CAWSVGTGHNEQFF
cdr3_nt: TGTGCCTGGAGTGTGGGGACAGGGCATAATGAGCAGTTCTTC

clone_size: .
d_call: TRBD1
v_call: TRBV5-1
j_call: TRBJ1-1
cdr3_aa: CASSWGLTGTVNTEAFF
cdr3_nt: TGCGCCAGCAGCTGGGGGTTAACCGGGACAGTGAACACTGAAGCTTTCTTT

clone_size: once
d_call: .
v_call: TRBV2
j_call: TRBJ2-5
cdr3_aa: CASSEGTSQETQYF
cdr3_nt: TGTGCCAGCAGTGAAGGGACATCCCAAGAGACCCAGTACTTC

clone_size: .
d_call: .
v_call: TRBV7-8
j_call: TRBJ2-7
cdr3_aa: CASSLHTRAGWPYEQYF
cdr3_nt: TGTGCCAGCAGCTTACACACCAGGGCGGGGTGGCCCTACGAGCAGTACTTC

clone_size: .
d_call: .
v_call: TRBV7-9
j_call: TRBJ1-1
cdr3_aa: CASSLGGATEAFF
cdr3_nt: TGTGCCAGCAGCTTAGGGGGTGCCACTGAAGCTTTCTTT